What follows are 20 T cell receptor beta chains derived from one specimen sequenced in a study of cytomegalovirus exposure and HLA in healthy donors. 13 Jbeta primers and 60 Vbeta primers were used for the PCR. Sequenced by immunoSEQ multiplex PCR; TCRdb stores in-frame clones only, minus some. The data hold about 240,000 clones, with about 86% observed a single time. Sequences were obtained from PBMCs. Source of these receptors: a woman aged 55-69 years in good health and CMV-seropositive.

This clone has a single count. This sequence joins TRBV5-4 and TRBJ2-3, with 11 bases aligning to TRBD2. The V gene's germline CDR1 is SGHNT and CDR2 YYREEE (reference sequence). The J segment lost 2 bases and the V segment lost 1 base, leaving 12 bases of the junction unmatched. The CDR3 is 19 amino acids. The chain's CDR3 is CASSLFGLAGGRDTDTQYF. DNA of the CDR3: TGTGCCAGCAGCTTGTTTGGGCTAGCGGGAGGCAGAGACACAGATACGCAGTATTTT.

The chain carries TRBV30 and TRBJ2-4; a weak D match, TRBD2 (5 bases). The length of the CDR3 is 13 residues. The germline V gene encodes CDR1 GTSNPN and CDR2 SVGIG (reference sequence). V shed 0 bases and J shed 13 bases, with 16 bases lying between them. The CDR3 region has the DNA TGTGCCTGGAGTGTCTGGTCCTTCGACTACCAGTACTTC. It is translated as CAWSVWSFDYQYF.

The chain has TRBV29-1 and TRBJ2-5; 7 bases fit TRBD1. CDR1 and CDR2 from the germline V gene are SQVTM and ANQGSEA. V was pared by 7 bases and J by 3 bases, with 8 bases of the junction left unmatched. This CDR3 has 13 residues. DNA for the CDR3: TGCAGCGCAAAAAGGGACAGCAAAGAGACCCAGTACTTC. This encodes CSAKRDSKETQYF.

This clone has just one count. The chain recombines TRBV9 with TRBJ2-3; D perhaps matches TRBD1 (5 bases). Germline V gene data show CDR1 as SGDLS and CDR2 as YYNGEE. This CDR3 is 14 amino acids long. Trimming pared 1 base from V and 6 bases from J, leaving 12 bases between. The CDR3 here is CASSVSRVQDTQYF. The CDR3 DNA sequence: TGTGCCAGCAGCGTATCCAGGGTACAGGATACGCAGTATTTT.

V and J are TRBV10-2 and TRBJ1-2; no clear D. Trimming shortened V by 7 bases and J by 5 bases, and 14 bases separated the two germline ends. This CDR3 comprises 13 residues. Germline V lookup: CDR1 WSHSY, CDR2 SAAADI. CDR3 bases: TGCGCCAGCACCCGCGGCTCTGGGTATGGCTACACCTTC. The encoded protein is CASTRGSGYGYTF.

The chain couples TRBV5-4 to TRBJ2-2; the match to TRBD2 covers 7 bases. The V and J ends lost 1 base and 7 bases, in that order; junction bases with no gene match: 4. This CDR3 is 14 amino acids long. Germline V gene data show CDR1 as SGHNT and CDR2 as YYREEE (reference sequence). The CDR3 reads CASSLREVGGELFF. CDR3 nucleotide sequence: TGTGCCAGCAGCTTGCGGGAGGTGGGCGGGGAGCTGTTTTTT.

V gene TRBV11-3 combines with J gene TRBJ2-2; TRBD1 matches at 7 bases. V shed 1 base and J 5 bases; nucleotides not matched to a gene: 7. CDR3 length: 16 amino acids. Per germline, CDR1 SGHNT and CDR2 YENEEA. The CDR3, as DNA: TGTGCCAGCAGCTTAGCTCAGGGGGTGCGGACCGGGGAGCTGTTTTTT. This gives the protein CASSLAQGVRTGELFF.

This clone was seen more than once but under ten times. The V gene is TRBV5-1, the J gene TRBJ2-1, with 10 bases fitting TRBD1. Looked up from germline, CDR1 is SGHRS and CDR2 is YFSETQ. V shed 2 bases and J 4 bases; nucleotides not matched to a gene: 12. The CDR3 length is 18 residues. The CDR3 sequence is CASSFPSSPGQGYNEQFF. CDR3 DNA sequence: TGCGCCAGCAGCTTCCCCTCCTCTCCGGGACAGGGGTACAATGAGCAGTTCTTC.

V gene TRBV9 combines with J gene TRBJ2-2; 8 nucleotides agree with TRBD2. Germline V gene lookup returns CDR1 SGDLS and CDR2 YYNGEE. With 5 bases clipped from V and 6 bases from J, the junction kept 12 bases outside the gene matches. The length of the CDR3 is 16 residues. The CDR3 sequence: CASSVESGSSPGELFF. The CDR3 region has the DNA TGTGCCAGCAGTGTCGAGAGCGGGAGTTCACCCGGGGAGCTGTTTTTT.

The chain recombines TRBV4-1 with TRBJ2-3; 8 nucleotides match TRBD1. With V trimmed by 5 bases and J by 6 bases, 4 bases remained unmatched. Germline V CDR1 and CDR2: MGHRA, YSYEKL. The CDR3 loop spans 13 amino acids. The CDR3 loop reads CASSTRGLDTQYF. The DNA of the CDR3 is TGCGCCAGCAGCACCAGGGGGCTGGATACGCAGTATTTT.

The chain combines TRBV6-5 with TRBJ1-1, with TRBD1 identical over 8 bases. This CDR3 has 13 amino acids. CDR1 MNHEY and CDR2 SVGAGI come from the germline V gene. The V segment lost 6 bases and the J segment 5 bases; nucleotides outside the gene matches: 5. This CDR3 is CASSRGRRTEAFF. CDR3 coding DNA: TGTGCCAGCAGCAGGGGGCGCCGGACTGAAGCTTTCTTT.

The chain combines TRBV4-1 with TRBJ1-5; D ambiguous. The CDR3 length is 16 residues. The V gene lost 0 bases and the J gene lost 2 bases, with 11 bases spanning the gap. In germline, CDR1 is MGHRA, CDR2 YSYEKL. This chain's CDR3 is CASSQELAGGNQPQHF. The CDR3 DNA is TGCGCCAGCAGCCAAGAGTTGGCAGGCGGCAATCAGCCCCAGCATTTT.

The chain is built from TRBV7-8 and TRBJ1-2, with 7 positions matching TRBD1. V lost 5 bases and J lost 2; bases outside the gene matches: 20. This CDR3 has 19 residues. CDR1 SGHVS and CDR2 FQNEAQ come from the germline V gene. The CDR3 DNA sequence: TGTGCCAGCAGCGTGGGATTCACTCCCCTTCAGACAGGGAACTATGGCTACACCTTC. It specifies CASSVGFTPLQTGNYGYTF.

V and J are TRBV5-1 and TRBJ2-7; 9 positions match TRBD1. Germline V lookup: CDR1 SGHRS, CDR2 YFSETQ. The V segment lost 1 base and the J segment 4 bases; nucleotides outside the gene matches: 3. The CDR3 has 14 amino acids. CDR3 nucleotides: TGCGCCAGCAGCTTGAGGGGACAGGGTTACGAGCAGTACTTC. Its translation: CASSLRGQGYEQYF.

This chain connects TRBV6-1 to TRBJ1-3, with D maybe TRBD1 (6 bases). Per germline, CDR1 MNHNS and CDR2 SASEGT. The V and J ends lost 2 bases and 1 base respectively, with 9 bases between them. This CDR3 has 15 amino acids. The CDR3 here is CASSEQGGSGNTIYF. CDR3 in DNA: TGTGCCAGCAGTGAACAAGGGGGTTCTGGAAACACCATATATTTT.

CDR3 bases: TGTGCCAGCAGCTCCGGACTAGCAATGGGGACCGGGGAGCTGTTTTTT. Amino acids: CASSSGLAMGTGELFF. The chain has TRBV5-6 and TRBJ2-2, with 8 bases aligning to TRBD2. The CDR3 has 16 amino acids. CDR1 is SGHDT and CDR2 is YYEEEE in the germline V gene. Trimming cost V 3 bases and J 5 bases; bases outside gene matches: 9.

This clone occurred once. J is TRBJ2-2 and V is TRBV27, with D possibly matching TRBD1 (5 bases). CDR1 MNHEY and CDR2 SMNVEV come from the germline V gene (reference sequence). V lost 8 bases and J lost 0, with 19 bases in between. The CDR3 is 17 amino acids. This CDR3 is CASLKSAGSPNTGELFF. CDR3 sequence (DNA): TGTGCCAGCCTAAAAAGCGCAGGGTCCCCGAACACCGGGGAGCTGTTTTTT.

The chain employs TRBV19 and TRBJ1-1; no clear D. This CDR3 region has 13 residues. CDR1 LNHDA and CDR2 SQIVND come from the germline V gene (reference sequence). Trimming left V 7 bases short and J 1 base short, with 10 bases between. The CDR3 loop reads CASTYRSNTEAFF. The CDR3 DNA reads as TGTGCCAGTACGTACAGATCGAACACTGAAGCTTTCTTT.

This clone was seen a handful of times. This sequence joins TRBV27 and TRBJ2-5; TRBD1 matches at 9 bases. The J call may be mistaken, given a closer DNA end match to TRBJ2-7. The CDR3 runs to 15 residues. Germline V gene data show CDR1 as MNHEY and CDR2 as SMNVEV (reference sequence). The CDR3 spells CASSSNRDRVYEQYF. CDR3 sequence (DNA): TGTGCCAGCAGCTCGAACCGGGACAGGGTCTACGAGCAGTACTTC.

This clone turned up a few times. The chain uses TRBV10-2 and TRBJ1-5, with TRBD1 matching over 7 bases. This CDR3 has 14 amino acids. J was trimmed by 6 bases and V by 6 bases; bases with no gene match: 8. Per germline, CDR1 WSHSY and CDR2 SAAADI. CDR3 nucleotides: TGCGCCAGCAGCTCACCTTACAGGGGTCAGCCCCAGCATTTT. This gives the protein CASSSPYRGQPQHF.